This TCR beta chain was captured by sequencing in a study of T cells after yellow fever vaccination. Across the study: Fractions of low cell number were prepared using SMART-Seq v4 Ultra Low Input.

Germline-derived CDR1 and CDR2 are SGHRS and YFSETQ. Trimming cost V 0 bases and J 6 bases, with 3 bases left between them. The CDR3 loop spans 11 amino acids. Production of TCR cDNA was by 5'RACE template switching, which also added a universal primer site and UMIs. TCRdb redid the calling of the 5' RACE reads with MiXCR, one entry per CDR3 protein. The sample lists 150,000 to 200,000 distinct CDR3 sequences, around 9.7% occurring once. Study outcomes and limitations: Primary-vaccination clones mostly resurfaced post-booster (less than 98% CD4, more than 85% CD8). FACS-sorted repertoires could harbor abundant contaminating bulk-population clonotypes.

This clonotype was counted between two and nine times. Its antigen is still unknown. The clonotype originates from a young man who received the YFV17D yellow fever vaccine. The chain combines TRBV5-1 with TRBJ1-1; D gene ambiguous. The sample in question was CD8+ T cells sorted from PBMCs, obtained 45 days after the yellow fever booster vaccination. The CDR3 nucleotides read TGCGCCAGCAGCTTGGGATCTGAAGCTTTCTTT. It codes for CASSLGSEAFF.